What follows are 32 T cell receptor beta chains derived from one specimen sequenced in a study of blood T cell repertoires in COVID-19 (dated by TCRdb to 2020 to 2021). Libraries came from the immunoSEQ multiplex PCR assay. Entries here come from immuneACCESS through TCRdb and include only in-frame sequences with V and J called. Some clones fail to appear in such tables; in the studies checked, an unresolved V gene covers under half of the shortfall, and the cause of the remainder is unknown. The sample table lists about 53,000 clones, 86% of them with a count of one. The ten largest make up approximately 2.6% of the sample. Sequenced material: peripheral blood. The receptors were gathered from a man older than 75 with acute or convalescent COVID-19.

The chain employs TRBV9 and TRBJ2-6, with TRBD1 matching 10 bases. The CDR3 totals 18 residues. J lost 0 bases, V lost 0 bases, and 3 bases had no gene match. From germline, CDR1 is SGDLS and CDR2 YYNGEE. CDR3 nucleotide sequence: TGTGCCAGCAGCGTAGGTGGGACAGGGGACTCTGGGGCCAACGTCCTGACTTTC. Translating gives CASSVGGTGDSGANVLTF. Drawing the rest from reference TRBV9 and TRBJ2-6, the complete variable domain is DSGVTQTPKHLITATGQRVTLRCSPRSGDLSVYWYQQSLDQGLQFLIQYYNGEERAKGNILERFSAQQFPDLHSELNLSSLELGDSALYFCASSVGGTGDSGANVLTFGAGSRLTVL.

The V call is TRBV20-1, the J call TRBJ2-7; tentatively, D is TRBD1 (5 bases). The CDR3 is 14 residues long. Germline loops: CDR1 DFQATT, CDR2 SNEGSKA (reference sequence). Between the trimmed V and J ends, which lost 3 bases and 2 bases, there was a span of 14 bases. Written as DNA, the CDR3 is TGCAGTGCTAGTCAGCAGGGAAATACCTACGAGCAGTACTTC. Its protein product is CSASQQGNTYEQYF.

The V call is TRBV19, the J call TRBJ1-2, with TRBD1 matching over 7 bases. The CDR3 is made up of 17 amino acids. The germline V gene encodes CDR1 LNHDA and CDR2 SQIVND (reference sequence). The J segment lost 1 base and the V segment lost 2 bases, leaving 10 bases of the junction unmatched. CDR3 bases: TGTGCCAGTAGTATAAGGGGGCCGACAGTTCTTAACTATGGCTACACCTTC. This gives the protein CASSIRGPTVLNYGYTF.

In this sample, this clone turned up once. The gene calls are TRBV19 and TRBJ1-5, with D possibly TRBD1 on 5 matching bases. Germline CDR1 is LNHDA and CDR2 is SQIVND (reference sequence). Trimming shortened V by 3 bases and J by 11 bases, and 11 bases separated the two germline ends. The CDR3 length is 12 residues. CDR3: CASSMDKRSQHF. The CDR3 nucleotides read TGTGCCAGTAGTATGGACAAACGGTCCCAGCATTTT.

This chain joins TRBV19 and TRBJ1-2, with D unclear. This CDR3 has 14 amino acids. The V gene's germline CDR1 is LNHDA and CDR2 SQIVND (reference sequence). The V end lost 6 bases, the J end lost 1 base, and 12 bases lay between the germline ends. The chain's CDR3 is CASSRGPDNYGYTF. For the CDR3, the DNA is TGTGCCAGTAGCAGAGGGCCGGATAACTATGGCTACACCTTC.

The J gene is TRBJ2-1, the V gene TRBV10-3; tentatively, D is TRBD2 (5 bases). The CDR3 is 15 residues long. V was clipped by 6 bases and J by 0 bases, with 12 bases between them. Looked up from germline, CDR1 is ENHRY and CDR2 is SYGVKD. CDR3 bases: TGTGCCATCAGGCCCGCTCGGGACTCCTACAATGAGCAGTTCTTC. Translating it yields CAIRPARDSYNEQFF.

The rearrangement uses TRBV11-3 and TRBJ1-6; maybe TRBD1 (6 bases). The CDR3 consists of 14 residues. CDR1 and CDR2 (germline): SGHNT, YENEEA. Trimming stripped 3 bases from V and 9 bases from J, with 12 bases between. The CDR3 region is CASSLGQTGSPLHF. The CDR3 nucleotides are TGTGCCAGCAGCTTGGGACAAACCGGTTCACCCCTCCACTTT. The full variable domain, rest sourced from reference TRBV11-3 and TRBJ1-6, is EAGVVQSPRYKIIEKKQPVAFWCNPISGHNTLYWYLQNLGQGPELLIRYENEEAVDDSQLPKDRFSAERLKGVDSTLKIQPAELGDSAVYLCASSLGQTGSPLHFGNGTRLTVT.

This chain uses TRBV11-3 with TRBJ2-1; 9 bases fit TRBD2. Germline V gene lookup returns CDR1 SGHNT and CDR2 YENEEA. The J segment lost 7 bases and the V segment lost 3 bases, leaving 7 bases of the junction unmatched. The CDR3 is 15 amino acids. The CDR3 sequence is CASSLSRGGANEQFF. CDR3 DNA: TGTGCCAGCAGCTTGAGTCGCGGGGGGGCAAATGAGCAGTTCTTC.

The genes are TRBV27 and TRBJ2-5, with D maybe TRBD1 (6 bases). The CDR3 is made up of 14 amino acids. With 3 bases removed from V and 5 bases from J, the gap between germline ends came to 13 bases. In germline, CDR1 is MNHEY, CDR2 SMNVEV (reference sequence). The CDR3 bases are TGTGCCAGCAGTTTTGGACAGAGCTTTGAGACCCAGTACTTC. It codes for CASSFGQSFETQYF.

This sequence joins TRBV6-2 or TRBV6-3 and TRBJ2-3, with no clear D. From germline, CDR1 is MNHEY and CDR2 SVGEGT. CDR3 length equals 14 residues. V lost 3 bases and J lost 1, with 8 bases in between. The CDR3 spells CASSYPRGTDTQYF. CDR3 bases: TGTGCCAGCAGTTATCCTAGAGGCACAGATACGCAGTATTTT.

The gene calls are TRBV5-1 and TRBJ1-2; TRBD1 matches 8 bases. The CDR3 has 13 amino acids. Losses at the gene ends were 1 base for V and 7 bases for J; bases not matched to a gene: 3. Germline V gene data show CDR1 as SGHRS and CDR2 as YFSETQ. The CDR3 DNA is TGCGCCAGCAGCTTGACAGGGGGTCCTGGCTACACCTTC. Protein: CASSLTGGPGYTF.

The chain recombines TRBV30 with TRBJ2-5, with 7 bases identical to TRBD2. V lost 2 bases and J lost 4; bases outside the gene matches: 10. The CDR3 sequence is 15 residues long. Germline values: CDR1 GTSNPN, CDR2 SVGIG (reference sequence). CDR3 nucleotides: TGTGCCTGGAGTAAGGTAGCGGGCTCCAGAGAGACCCAGTACTTC. Translated: CAWSKVAGSRETQYF. The full variable domain, in which reference TRBV30 and TRBJ2-5 provide the parts outside the CDR3, is SQTIHQWPATLVQPVGSPLSLECTVEGTSNPNLYWYRQAAGRGLQLLFYSVGIGQISSEVPQNLSASRPQDRQFILSSKKLLLSDSGFYLCAWSKVAGSRETQYFGPGTRLLVL.

This rearrangement joins TRBV2 to TRBJ1-2; 9 positions match TRBD1. Germline V gene lookup returns CDR1 SNHLY and CDR2 FYNNEI. The CDR3 runs 13 residues. Unmatched junction bases numbered 1, after V lost 8 bases and J lost 0 bases. The CDR3 spells CASGDRANYGYTF. The CDR3 DNA reads as TGTGCCAGCGGGGACAGGGCTAACTATGGCTACACCTTC. The whole variable domain, filled in from reference TRBV2 and TRBJ1-2, reads EPEVTQTPSHQVTQMGQEVILRCVPISNHLYFYWYRQILGQKVEFLVSFYNNEISEKSEIFDDQFSVERPDGSNFTLKIRSTKLEDSAMYFCASGDRANYGYTFGSGTRLTVV.

This chain joins TRBV14 and TRBJ1-6, with 9 bases matching TRBD1. CDR1 SGHDN and CDR2 FVKESK come from the germline V gene. The CDR3 consists of 21 residues. Trimming removed 1 base from V and 4 bases from J; junction bases left unmatched: 17. CDR3 residues: CASSQGDRALGPFLYNSPLHF. For the CDR3, the DNA is TGTGCCAGCAGCCAAGGGGACAGGGCCCTCGGACCCTTCTTGTATAATTCACCCCTCCACTTT.

This clone was recorded once. This chain uses TRBV5-6 with TRBJ1-6; D remains ambiguous. The V gene's germline CDR1 is SGHDT and CDR2 YYEEEE. This CDR3 has 17 residues. V was pared by 1 base and J by 5 bases, with 16 bases between. The CDR3 spells CASSLKLAGINNSPLHF. The CDR3 region has the DNA TGTGCCAGCAGCTTGAAACTGGCAGGCATCAATAATTCACCCCTCCACTTT. Variable domain in full (rest from reference TRBV5-6 and TRBJ1-6): DAGVTQSPTHLIKTRGQQVTLRCSPKSGHDTVSWYQQALGQGPQFIFQYYEEEERQRGNFPDRFSGHQFPNYSSELNVNALLLGDSALYLCASSLKLAGINNSPLHFGNGTRLTVT.

The rearrangement links TRBV11-2 to TRBJ2-2, with a tentative D call TRBD2 (5 bases). V was shortened by 0 bases and J by 6 bases, with 8 bases between the two germline ends. The CDR3 runs to 14 residues. The germline gives CDR1 SGHAT, CDR2 FQNNGV. The CDR3 here is CASSLENGAGELFF. CDR3 DNA: TGTGCCAGCAGCTTAGAGAACGGGGCCGGGGAGCTGTTTTTT.

The chain couples TRBV19 to TRBJ2-1, with 11 bases that match TRBD2. Trimming took 3 bases from V and 0 from J; bases not matched to a gene: 7. Germline V gene sequence: CDR1 LNHDA, CDR2 SQIVND (reference sequence). This CDR3 is built from 18 residues. The CDR3 DNA sequence: TGTGCCAGTAGTATCGCGACTAGCGGGGTGAGCTCCTACAATGAGCAGTTCTTC. Protein product: CASSIATSGVSSYNEQFF.

This chain uses TRBV30 with TRBJ2-5; D remains ambiguous. Trimming cost V 1 base and J 5 bases, with 17 bases left between them. Germline lookup yields CDR1 GTSNPN and CDR2 SVGIG (reference sequence). CDR3 length equals 15 residues. In DNA, the CDR3 is TGTGCCTGGAGTGCCCTTGCCCTAGAGAGGGAGACCCAGTACTTC. Encoded protein: CAWSALALERETQYF.

This chain links TRBV19 with TRBJ1-2, with 7 bases that match TRBD1. Germline CDR1 and CDR2: LNHDA and SQIVND (reference sequence). This CDR3 is built from 13 residues. V lost 6 bases, J lost 7 bases, and 8 bases stayed unmatched. The CDR3 nucleotides are TGTGCCAGTAGAGGGACAGCCTTGGGTGGCTACACCTTC. Translated, it gives CASRGTALGGYTF.

The chain employs TRBV20-1 and TRBJ2-1; 13 bases agree with TRBD2. This CDR3 spans 20 amino acids. Germline assignment: CDR1 DFQATT and CDR2 SNEGSKA (reference sequence). V gave up 3 bases and J gave up 0 bases; unmatched junction bases: 14. The CDR3 nucleotides are TGCAGTGCTAGTCCCGGACTAGCGGGAGACCTACTGAGCTCCTACAATGAGCAGTTCTTC. Protein product: CSASPGLAGDLLSSYNEQFF.

CDR3 sequence (DNA): TGTGCCAGCAGCTCCCAGACGGGGGGAGAGACCCAGTACTTC. Translating gives CASSSQTGGETQYF. The gene calls are TRBV7-3 and TRBJ2-5; 7 positions match TRBD2. This CDR3 region has 14 residues. Unmatched junction bases numbered 6, after V lost 4 bases and J lost 4 bases. Germline V CDR1 and CDR2: SGHTA, FQGTGA.

The chain combines TRBV12-5 with TRBJ1-5; D not certain. V was clipped by 1 base and J by 0 bases, with 13 bases between them. The CDR3 contains 17 residues. CDR1 and CDR2 from the germline V gene are LGHNT and FRNRAP. In nucleotides, the CDR3 is TGTGCTAGTGGTTTGGGTATGGGGAGTTATAGCAATCAGCCCCAGCATTTT. This codes for CASGLGMGSYSNQPQHF.

This chain joins TRBV9 and TRBJ2-7, with 7 positions matching TRBD1. The ends lost 3 bases at V and 3 bases at J; junction bases unmatched: 12. Germline V gene data show CDR1 as SGDLS and CDR2 as YYNGEE. The CDR3 is 16 amino acids. The CDR3 sequence is CASSGYGTAKYYEQYF. In DNA, the CDR3 is TGTGCCAGCAGCGGCTACGGGACAGCGAAATACTACGAGCAGTACTTC.

The V gene is TRBV11-2, the J gene TRBJ1-1, with D perhaps matching TRBD1 (6 bases). Trimming took off 8 bases at V and 3 bases at J, with 13 bases between the two ends. The CDR3 contains 13 residues. Looked up from germline, CDR1 is SGHAT and CDR2 is FQNNGV. The CDR3 protein is CASGGSGDTEAFF. The CDR3 region has the DNA TGTGCCAGCGGGGGCAGTGGGGACACTGAAGCTTTCTTT.

This chain uses TRBV7-3 with TRBJ1-1; D might be TRBD1 (5 bases). Germline V gives CDR1 SGHTA, CDR2 FQGTGA. This CDR3 is 13 amino acids long. V was shortened by 2 bases and J by 11 bases, with 15 bases between the two germline ends. DNA of the CDR3: TGTGCCAGCAGCTTATTATCCGGGGGACTTGCTTTCTTT. Protein sequence: CASSLLSGGLAFF.

This clone was found once. The rearrangement joins TRBV6-5 to TRBJ1-1, with TRBD1 matching 9 bases. This CDR3 has 14 residues. Per germline, CDR1 MNHEY and CDR2 SVGAGI. V gave up 6 bases and J gave up 4 bases; unmatched junction bases: 6. CDR3 bases: TGTGCCAGCAGCCTGGGACAGGGTGGCACTGAAGCTTTCTTT. It encodes CASSLGQGGTEAFF.

This clone turned up a few times. The V gene is TRBV24-1, the J gene TRBJ2-1; 7 nucleotides align to TRBD1. The germline CDR1 and CDR2 sequences are KGHDR and SFDVKD. V was clipped by 4 bases and J by 7 bases; unmatched bases: 9. The CDR3 is made up of 15 amino acids. CDR3 protein: CATSDPRQGGNEQFF. DNA of the CDR3: TGTGCCACCAGTGACCCCAGACAGGGCGGGAATGAGCAGTTCTTC.

Concerning this clone: Within the sample, other DNA sequences also encode this same CDR3. The rearrangement links TRBV18 to TRBJ1-4; D might be TRBD1 (5 bases). CDR3 length equals 13 residues. V was cut by 6 bases and J by 2 bases, with 7 bases left in between. In germline, CDR1 is KGHSH, CDR2 LQKENI. The CDR3 reads CASSQGTNEKLFF. CDR3 nucleotides: TGTGCCAGCTCCCAGGGTACTAATGAAAAACTGTTTTTT.

The gene calls are TRBV11-2 and TRBJ1-3; D not resolved. Between the trimmed V and J ends, which lost 1 base and 0 bases, there was a span of 10 bases. Germline V gives CDR1 SGHAT, CDR2 FQNNGV. This CDR3 contains 16 residues. The CDR3 sequence is CASSLGASNSGNTIYF. The CDR3 DNA sequence: TGTGCCAGCAGCTTAGGGGCGTCGAACTCTGGAAACACCATATATTTT.

The V call is TRBV12-3 or TRBV12-4, the J call TRBJ2-7; D not resolved. The CDR3 length is 13 residues. Trimming removed 3 bases from V and 0 bases from J, with 6 bases in between. CDR3 sequence: CASSFVSSYEQYF. The CDR3 DNA follows: TGTGCCAGCAGTTTTGTGAGCTCCTACGAGCAGTACTTC.

J is TRBJ2-7 and V is TRBV10-3; 8 nucleotides match TRBD2. The CDR3 totals 14 residues. V dropped 4 bases and J dropped 6; count of bases not matched to a gene: 8. Germline values: CDR1 ENHRY, CDR2 SYGVKD. This CDR3 is CAISGAGTRGEQYF. The CDR3 DNA reads as TGTGCCATCAGTGGGGCGGGGACTAGGGGCGAGCAGTACTTC.

The chain is built from TRBV11-2 and TRBJ2-1; D not resolved. Trimming left V 3 bases short and J 7 bases short, with 4 bases between. The CDR3 is made up of 11 amino acids. Germline CDR1 reads SGHAT; CDR2 reads FQNNGV. CDR3 sequence: CASSFGNEQFF. In DNA, the CDR3 is TGTGCCAGCAGCTTCGGGAATGAGCAGTTCTTC.